One sample yielded the 12 T cell receptor beta chains listed below, sequenced in a study of T-cell memory formation after mild COVID-19. In TCRdb, the 5' RACE reads were re-called with MiXCR into one record per CDR3 protein. Among 200,000 to 250,000 distinct CDR3 sequences, 15% were seen once, and the ten largest hold 2% to 2.5%. Sequenced input: PBMCs or a T cell subset sorted from them (not recorded which). The receptors here all came from an adult woman who had mild COVID-19 (a few samples of this study predate the infection). Cell type and time point are not known.

The chain links TRBV29-1 to TRBJ2-1; TRBD1 is a possible D gene (5 bases). V dropped 5 bases and J dropped 3 bases, with 17 bases sitting between them. Germline CDR1 is SQVTM and CDR2 is ANQGSEA. The CDR3 loop spans 15 amino acids. The CDR3 DNA sequence: TGCAGCGTTAGTCCAGGGCTGACCGACTACAATGAGCAGTTCTTC. This codes for CSVSPGLTDYNEQFF.

CDR3 DNA: TGTGCCAGCAGCTTACGGGGCGGGAGGGGCGCAGATACGCAGTATTTT. Translated: CASSLRGGRGADTQYF. The V and J genes are TRBV7-2 and TRBJ2-3; 9 positions match TRBD2. The CDR3 has 16 residues. The V gene's germline CDR1 is SGHTA and CDR2 FQGNSA. V lost 2 bases and J lost 4; bases outside the gene matches: 7.

In its sample, this clonotype was seen a few times. The CDR3 region has the DNA TGCGCCAGCAGCCGCCTTAGCGGAGGGGCAGATACGCAGTATTTT. The encoded protein is CASSRLSGGADTQYF. This sequence joins TRBV4-3 and TRBJ2-3; possibly TRBD2 for D (6 bases). CDR1 and CDR2 from the germline V gene are LGHNA and YSLEER. The ends were cut back, 4 bases at V and 4 bases at J, with 15 bases in the middle. This CDR3 contains 15 residues.

The CDR3 here is CASSLAGVGGGSPLHF. CDR3 coding DNA: TGTGCCAGCAGCTTAGCGGGTGTAGGAGGGGGATCACCCCTCCACTTT. The chain has TRBV7-2 and TRBJ1-6; a possible D gene is TRBD1 (6 bases). V lost 0 bases, J lost 10 bases, and 16 bases lay in between. This CDR3 is 16 amino acids long. CDR1 and CDR2 from the germline V gene are SGHTA and FQGNSA.

CDR3 sequence: CATSDPGDEQFF. The CDR3, as DNA: TGTGCCACCAGTGATCCGGGGGATGAGCAGTTCTTC. This rearrangement joins TRBV24-1 to TRBJ2-1; D perhaps matches TRBD2 (6 bases). This CDR3 has 12 amino acids. The V end lost 3 bases, the J end lost 8 bases, and 7 bases lay between the germline ends. Germline CDR1 reads KGHDR; CDR2 reads SFDVKD.

This clonotype has a handful of counts. The V and J genes are TRBV9 and TRBJ2-7; D is ambiguous. The CDR3 covers 13 residues. Trimming stripped 4 bases from V and 7 bases from J, with 15 bases between. Germline assignment: CDR1 SGDLS and CDR2 YYNGEE. CDR3 sequence reads: CASSLDGVREQYF. CDR3 bases: TGTGCCAGCAGCCTGGACGGCGTTCGGGAGCAGTACTTC.

The V and J genes are TRBV13 and TRBJ1-1; no firm D call. CDR1 is PRHDT, CDR2 FYEKMQ, per germline (reference sequence). The CDR3 is 20 residues long. Trimming removed 5 bases from V and 1 base from J, with 29 bases in between. The CDR3, as DNA: TGTGCCAGCAGCCCGAGAGTGGAGGAGAGATCGCTTACCTCGAACACTGAAGCTTTCTTT. Translated: CASSPRVEERSLTSNTEAFF.

The J gene is TRBJ2-7, the V gene TRBV19; possibly TRBD2 for D (6 bases). The CDR3 is made up of 13 amino acids. CDR1 and CDR2 from the germline V gene are LNHDA and SQIVND (reference sequence). Trimming shortened V by 8 bases and J by 0 bases, and 11 bases separated the two germline ends. The CDR3 spells CASRDSGSYEQYF. The CDR3, as DNA: TGTGCCAGTCGGGACTCCGGCTCCTACGAGCAGTACTTC.

This chain connects TRBV12-5 to TRBJ1-1, with TRBD1 identical over 8 bases. With 10 bases clipped from V and 5 bases from J, the junction kept 9 bases outside the gene matches. The CDR3 consists of 13 residues. Germline CDR1 is LGHNT and CDR2 is FRNRAP. CDR3 residues: CATAQGAGTEAFF. The DNA for the CDR3 is TGTGCTACCGCCCAGGGGGCAGGTACTGAAGCTTTCTTT.

The chain is built from TRBV24-1 and TRBJ1-1; D call uncertain. V was pared by 0 bases and J by 7 bases, with 5 bases between. Germline V gives CDR1 KGHDR, CDR2 SFDVKD. The CDR3 is 12 amino acids. CDR3 DNA: TGTGCCACCAGTGATTTGTCCGGTGAAGCTTTCTTT. The encoded protein is CATSDLSGEAFF.

This clonotype has a handful of counts. The chain uses TRBV4-3 and TRBJ1-1; D is unresolved. The germline V gene has CDR1 LGHNA and CDR2 YSLEER. The V end lost 4 bases, the J end lost 1 base, and 10 bases lay between the germline ends. CDR3 length: 14 residues. CDR3 sequence (DNA): TGCGCCAGCAGCCCGCGCGGAAGGAACACTGAAGCTTTCTTT. Translated: CASSPRGRNTEAFF.

This clonotype has only a few counts. The J gene is TRBJ2-7, the V gene TRBV10-3; 8 positions agree with TRBD1. The CDR3 contains 15 residues. With V trimmed by 3 bases and J by 0 bases, 4 bases remained unmatched. Germline lookup yields CDR1 ENHRY and CDR2 SYGVKD. CDR3 sequence reads: CAISDRQGFSYEQYF. The DNA for the CDR3 is TGTGCCATCAGTGACCGACAGGGGTTCTCCTACGAGCAGTACTTC.